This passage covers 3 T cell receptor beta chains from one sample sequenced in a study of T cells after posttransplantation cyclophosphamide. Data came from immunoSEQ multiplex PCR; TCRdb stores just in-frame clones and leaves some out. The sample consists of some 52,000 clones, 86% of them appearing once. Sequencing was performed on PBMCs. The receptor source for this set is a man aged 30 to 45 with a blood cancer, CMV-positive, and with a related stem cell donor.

CDR3 in amino acids: CSVSRRYGYTF. DNA of the CDR3: TGCAGCGTTTCCCGGAGGTATGGCTACACCTTC. The rearrangement links TRBV29-1 to TRBJ1-2; D gene ambiguous. Germline V lookup: CDR1 SQVTM, CDR2 ANQGSEA. Trimming removed 5 bases at V and 5 bases at J, with 9 bases between. CDR3 length equals 11 residues.

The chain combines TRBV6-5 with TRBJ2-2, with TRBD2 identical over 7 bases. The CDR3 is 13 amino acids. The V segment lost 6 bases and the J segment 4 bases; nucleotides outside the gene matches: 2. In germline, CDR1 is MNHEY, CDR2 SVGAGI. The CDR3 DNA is TGTGCCAGCAGGGGCGGGGGCACCGGGGAGCTGTTTTTT. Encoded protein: CASRGGGTGELFF.

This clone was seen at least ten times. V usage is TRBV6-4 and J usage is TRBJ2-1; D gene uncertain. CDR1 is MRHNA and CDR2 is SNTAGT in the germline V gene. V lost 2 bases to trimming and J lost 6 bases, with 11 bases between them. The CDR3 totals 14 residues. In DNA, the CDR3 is TGTGCCAGCAGTGACAGAGCTAGTATCAATGAGCAGTTCTTC. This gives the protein CASSDRASINEQFF.